This entry lists 20 T cell receptor beta chains sequenced from one sample in a study of CD8 T cells in ankylosing spondylitis. TCRdb used MiXCR to reprocess the 5' RACE reads, holding one entry per CDR3 protein. The sample has 200,000 or so distinct CDR3 sequences; 20% to 30% are singletons. The sequenced sample consisted of blood, either unsorted or a sorted T cell fraction (not recorded which). The receptors here all came from a male donor with ankylosing spondylitis or in good health (not recorded which).

The V call is TRBV7-2, the J call TRBJ2-1; 14 bases match TRBD2. The ends lost 5 bases at V and 8 bases at J; junction bases unmatched: 5. CDR1 is SGHTA and CDR2 is FQGNSA in the germline V gene. The CDR3 loop spans 15 amino acids. The CDR3 here is CASSRLAGGIYEQFF. CDR3 coding DNA: TGTGCCAGCAGCAGACTAGCGGGAGGGATTTATGAGCAGTTCTTC.

The rearrangement uses TRBV7-3 and TRBJ2-2; 10 bases align to TRBD2. Germline V CDR1 and CDR2: SGHTA, FQGTGA. V dropped 5 bases and J dropped 6; count of bases not matched to a gene: 9. The CDR3 loop spans 16 amino acids. The CDR3, as DNA: TGTGCCAGCAGCGCAATAAGCGGGAGGGGGGCCGGGGAGCTGTTTTTT. This sequence encodes CASSAISGRGAGELFF.

This clonotype has ten or more counts. The chain carries TRBV20-1 and TRBJ2-3; no reliable D call. The CDR3 loop spans 14 amino acids. The germline CDR1 and CDR2 sequences are DFQATT and SNEGSKA (reference sequence). V was pared by 2 bases and J by 4 bases, with 13 bases between. In DNA, the CDR3 is TGCAGTGCTAGAAGTAGAGTTGTGGCAGATACGCAGTATTTT. Translation gives CSARSRVVADTQYF.

This clonotype was seen repeatedly, ten times or more. CDR3 sequence reads: CASSEGLANTDTQYF. The CDR3 nucleotides are TGTGCCAGCAGTGAGGGTCTAGCGAACACAGATACGCAGTATTTT. This chain joins TRBV2 and TRBJ2-3; a weak D match, TRBD2 (6 bases). The ends were cut back, 3 bases at V and 2 bases at J, with 12 bases in the middle. The CDR3 contains 15 residues. The germline gives CDR1 SNHLY, CDR2 FYNNEI.

V gene TRBV6-5 combines with J gene TRBJ2-7, with 13 bases that match TRBD2. Germline V lookup: CDR1 MNHEY, CDR2 SVGAGI. This CDR3 is built from 15 residues. V shed 4 bases and J 4 bases; nucleotides not matched to a gene: 4. The CDR3 nucleotides are TGTGCCAGCAGTTGGGGACTAGCGGGAATATACGAGCAGTACTTC. It is translated as CASSWGLAGIYEQYF.

This clonotype occurred many times. V is TRBV20-1 and J is TRBJ1-6; 8 bases line up with TRBD1. V lost 4 bases and J lost 6; bases outside the gene matches: 2. Germline-derived CDR1 and CDR2 are DFQATT and SNEGSKA (reference sequence). CDR3 length equals 13 residues. CDR3 loop: CSANGQGNSPLHF. CDR3 nucleotides: TGCAGTGCTAATGGACAGGGTAATTCACCCCTCCACTTT.

This chain uses TRBV20-1 with TRBJ2-1; 7 bases fit TRBD2. The trim removed 6 bases at V and 0 bases at J, leaving 17 bases unmatched. CDR1 and CDR2 from the germline V gene are DFQATT and SNEGSKA (reference sequence). The length of the CDR3 is 18 residues. The CDR3 DNA reads TGCAGTGCCCAGGGTGCGGGAGTGGACTCCGGCTCCTACAATGAGCAGTTCTTC. Translation gives CSAQGAGVDSGSYNEQFF.

This clonotype was recorded at least ten times. The V call is TRBV12-3 or TRBV12-4, the J call TRBJ2-3; the match to TRBD2 covers 11 bases. The ends lost 6 bases at V and 5 bases at J; junction bases unmatched: 4. The CDR3 spans 14 residues. The CDR3 DNA reads as TGTGCCAGCAGCGATAGCGGGAGGGTAGATACGCAGTATTTT. Protein product: CASSDSGRVDTQYF.

J is TRBJ2-1 and V is TRBV20-1, with TRBD2 matching 9 bases. With 6 bases clipped from V and 0 bases from J, the junction kept 6 bases outside the gene matches. The length of the CDR3 is 15 residues. Germline CDR1 and CDR2: DFQATT and SNEGSKA (reference sequence). The CDR3 sequence is CSAATSGSSYNEQFF. In DNA form, the CDR3 reads TGCAGTGCCGCGACTAGCGGAAGCTCCTACAATGAGCAGTTCTTC.

This clonotype has a count of ten or more. The CDR3 loop is CASSPSAGQKTEAFF. In DNA form, the CDR3 reads TGTGCCAGCAGCCCTTCTGCAGGGCAGAAGACTGAAGCTTTCTTT. This chain joins TRBV12-3 or TRBV12-4 and TRBJ1-1; tentatively, D is TRBD1 (5 bases). CDR3 length: 15 residues. Trimming cost V 6 bases and J 5 bases, with 19 bases left between them.

This clonotype was seen repeatedly, ten times or more. The J gene is TRBJ2-1, the V gene TRBV7-2, with 11 positions matching TRBD2. Germline CDR1 and CDR2: SGHTA and FQGNSA. The CDR3 totals 16 residues. With 5 bases clipped from V and 1 base from J, the junction kept 4 bases outside the gene matches. The CDR3 sequence: CASSRTSGSSYNEQFF. In DNA form, the CDR3 reads TGTGCCAGCAGCAGAACTAGCGGGAGTTCCTACAATGAGCAGTTCTTC. The whole variable domain, remainder taken from reference TRBV7-2 and TRBJ2-1, is GAGVSQSPSNKVTEKGKDVELRCDPISGHTALYWYRQSLGQGLEFLIYFQGNSAPDKSGLPSDRFSAERTGGSVSTLTIQRTQQEDSAVYLCASSRTSGSSYNEQFFGPGTRLTVL.

This clonotype was counted at least ten times. The chain recombines TRBV5-1 with TRBJ1-1, with 8 bases identical to TRBD1. The CDR3 consists of 15 residues. Trimming took 3 bases from V and 5 from J; bases not matched to a gene: 9. Germline CDR1 is SGHRS and CDR2 is YFSETQ. The CDR3 is CASSSGQGGYTEAFF. The DNA for the CDR3 is TGCGCCAGCAGCTCAGGACAGGGCGGTTATACTGAAGCTTTCTTT.

V and J are TRBV29-1 and TRBJ2-3; D ambiguous. This CDR3 is built from 11 residues. Germline V lookup: CDR1 SQVTM, CDR2 ANQGSEA. The CDR3 DNA reads TGCACCGTGCTTAGAGGCAATACGCAGTATTTT. Translation gives CTVLRGNTQYF.

This clonotype was seen many times. The chain employs TRBV5-1 and TRBJ2-1, with 9 bases aligning to TRBD2. Germline-derived CDR1 and CDR2 are SGHRS and YFSETQ. This CDR3 has 16 amino acids. Trimming at V came to 2 bases and at J to 5 bases, leaving 8 bases not matched to a gene. This chain's CDR3 is CASSFAGGVLNNEQFF. The DNA of the CDR3 is TGCGCCAGCAGCTTCGCGGGAGGGGTTCTTAACAATGAGCAGTTCTTC.

The CDR3 here is CSVESGNEQFF. The CDR3 nucleotides read TGCAGCGTTGAATCCGGCAATGAGCAGTTCTTC. The chain uses TRBV29-1 and TRBJ2-1, with unresolved D. Between the trimmed V and J ends, which lost 2 bases and 6 bases, there was a span of 5 bases. Germline V gene lookup returns CDR1 SQVTM and CDR2 ANQGSEA. This CDR3 has 11 residues.

This clonotype was detected ten times or more. The chain employs TRBV10-3 and TRBJ2-7; 9 nucleotides match TRBD1. This CDR3 comprises 14 residues. Germline V gene sequence: CDR1 ENHRY, CDR2 SYGVKD. The ends lost 6 bases at V and 3 bases at J; junction bases unmatched: 6. This chain's CDR3 is CAISAGGQGYEQYF. CDR3 DNA sequence: TGTGCCATCAGCGCTGGGGGACAGGGCTACGAGCAGTACTTC.

The chain is built from TRBV20-1 and TRBJ2-1; 12 bases fit TRBD2. Germline V lookup: CDR1 DFQATT, CDR2 SNEGSKA (reference sequence). CDR3 length: 17 residues. The ends lost 3 bases at V and 2 bases at J; junction bases unmatched: 8. For the CDR3, the DNA is TGCAGTGCTAGCGGGCTAGCGGGAGGGCCTGCCTACAATGAGCAGTTCTTC. Residues: CSASGLAGGPAYNEQFF.

The chain links TRBV10-3 to TRBJ1-5, with 11 bases lining up with TRBD1. J gave up 1 base and V 10 bases, and 3 bases lay outside the gene matches. The length of the CDR3 is 14 residues. Germline-derived CDR1 and CDR2 are ENHRY and SYGVKD. The CDR3 DNA follows: TGTGCCACTAGGACAGGGGGCAGCAATCAGCCCCAGCATTTT. Translation: CATRTGGSNQPQHF.

This clonotype was observed a few times. V is TRBV12-3 or TRBV12-4 and J is TRBJ2-6; D possibly corresponds to TRBD2 (5 bases). The CDR3 loop spans 14 amino acids. Between the trimmed V and J ends, which lost 8 bases and 1 base, there was a span of 9 bases. For the CDR3, the DNA is TGTGCCAGCCACCCGGGATCTGGGGCCAACGTCCTGACTTTC. Amino acid sequence: CASHPGSGANVLTF.

This clonotype was seen at least ten times. The chain links TRBV6-2 or TRBV6-3 to TRBJ2-1; TRBD2 matches 15 bases. Germline values: CDR1 MNHEY, CDR2 SVGEGT. The CDR3 contains 16 residues. V lost 5 bases, J lost 11 bases, and 10 bases stayed unmatched. The CDR3 here is CASSTWTSGREGKQFF. The CDR3 bases are TGTGCCAGCAGTACCTGGACTAGCGGGAGGGAGGGGAAGCAGTTCTTC.